This TCR beta chain derives from a study of blood T cell repertoires in COVID-19. Assignments of participants to cohorts depended upon their own reported clinical history. Authors' data handling: The assay estimated nucleated cells by amplifying reference gene primers. Sequencing used immunoSEQ multiplex PCR; TCRdb keeps in-frame clones, though not all of them. V, J and clone size derive from that table, while D and trimming were established from the DNA sequence. The sample holds some 250,000 clones, around 85% seen once. Source material: PBMCs or T cells enriched from blood (not recorded which). The source is a woman between 50 and 59 years old who had recovered from COVID-19.

The CDR3 sequence: CASSLGPGSGGNTIYF. Written as DNA, the CDR3 is TGTGCCAGCAGCTTAGGTCCAGGTTCGGGAGGAAACACCATATATTTT. The rearrangement joins TRBV7-6 to TRBJ1-3; D not resolved. Per germline, CDR1 SGHVS and CDR2 FNYEAQ. Deletions cut 1 base from V and 4 bases from J, with 14 bases between. The CDR3 runs to 16 residues.